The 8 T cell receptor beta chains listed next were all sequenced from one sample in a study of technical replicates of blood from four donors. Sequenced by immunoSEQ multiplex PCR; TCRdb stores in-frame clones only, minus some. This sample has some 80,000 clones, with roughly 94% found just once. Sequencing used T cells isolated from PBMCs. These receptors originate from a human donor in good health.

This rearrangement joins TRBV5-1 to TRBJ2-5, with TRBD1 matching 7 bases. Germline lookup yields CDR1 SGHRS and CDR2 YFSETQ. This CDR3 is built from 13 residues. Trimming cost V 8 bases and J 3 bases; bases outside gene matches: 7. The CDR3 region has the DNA TGCGCCAGTAATTTCGGGACAGAAGAGACCCAGTACTTC. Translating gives CASNFGTEETQYF.

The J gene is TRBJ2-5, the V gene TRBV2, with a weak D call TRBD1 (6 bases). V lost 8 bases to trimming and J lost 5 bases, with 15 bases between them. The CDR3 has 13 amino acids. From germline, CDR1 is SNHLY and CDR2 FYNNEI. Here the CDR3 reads CASQGMGTETQYF. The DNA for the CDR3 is TGTGCCAGCCAGGGGATGGGGACGGAGACCCAGTACTTC.

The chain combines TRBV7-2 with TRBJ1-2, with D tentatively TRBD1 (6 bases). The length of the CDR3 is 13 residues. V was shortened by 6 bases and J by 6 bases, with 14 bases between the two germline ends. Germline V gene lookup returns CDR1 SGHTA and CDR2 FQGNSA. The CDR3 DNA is TGTGCCAGCAGGTTGACAGGACTTAATGGCTACACCTTC. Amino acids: CASRLTGLNGYTF.

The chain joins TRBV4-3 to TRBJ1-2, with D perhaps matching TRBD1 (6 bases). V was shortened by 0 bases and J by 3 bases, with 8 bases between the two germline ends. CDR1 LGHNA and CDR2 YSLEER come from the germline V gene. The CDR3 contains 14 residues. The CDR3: CASSQDSGDYGYTF. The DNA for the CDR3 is TGCGCCAGCAGCCAAGATTCAGGGGACTATGGCTACACCTTC.

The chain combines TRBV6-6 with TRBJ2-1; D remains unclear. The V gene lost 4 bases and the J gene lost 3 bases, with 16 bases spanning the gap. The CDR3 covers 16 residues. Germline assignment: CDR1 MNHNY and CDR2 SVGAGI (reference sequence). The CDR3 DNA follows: TGTGCCAGCAGTTCCTCTGACACTCTACTCTACAATGAGCAGTTCTTC. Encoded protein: CASSSSDTLLYNEQFF.

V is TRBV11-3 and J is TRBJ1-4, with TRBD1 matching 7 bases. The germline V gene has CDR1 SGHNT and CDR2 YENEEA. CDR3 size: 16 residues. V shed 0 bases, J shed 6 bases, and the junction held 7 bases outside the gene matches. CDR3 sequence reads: CASSLDPTGAHEKLFF. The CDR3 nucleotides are TGTGCCAGCAGCTTAGATCCAACAGGGGCCCATGAAAAACTGTTTTTT.

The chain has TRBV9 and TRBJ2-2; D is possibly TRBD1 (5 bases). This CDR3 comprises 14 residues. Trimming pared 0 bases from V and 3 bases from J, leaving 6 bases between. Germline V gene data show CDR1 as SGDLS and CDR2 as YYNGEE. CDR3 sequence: CASSVVGDTGELFF. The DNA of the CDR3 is TGTGCCAGCAGCGTAGTAGGGGACACCGGGGAGCTGTTTTTT. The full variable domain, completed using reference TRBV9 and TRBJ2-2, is DSGVTQTPKHLITATGQRVTLRCSPRSGDLSVYWYQQSLDQGLQFLIQYYNGEERAKGNILERFSAQQFPDLHSELNLSSLELGDSALYFCASSVVGDTGELFFGEGSRLTVL.

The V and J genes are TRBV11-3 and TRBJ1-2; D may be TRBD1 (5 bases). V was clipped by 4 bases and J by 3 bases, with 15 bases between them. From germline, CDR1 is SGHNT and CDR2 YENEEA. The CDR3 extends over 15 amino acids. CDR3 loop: CASSSQQEQYYGYTF. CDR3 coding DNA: TGTGCCAGCAGCTCGCAACAGGAGCAATACTATGGCTACACCTTC.